A single sample is the source of the 14 T cell receptor beta chains below, sequenced in a study of T-cell reconstitution after alpha-beta-depleted transplantation in children. Unique molecular identifiers were incorporated during preparation of the TCRbeta library. TCRdb used MiXCR to reprocess the PCR reads, holding one entry per CDR3 protein. The top ten clones hold over 2% of a sample with hundreds of thousands of distinct CDR3 sequences, 10% to 15% of them seen once. This specimen consisted of PBMCs, mostly from graft donor cells, obtained 360 days after TCRalphabeta/CD19-depleted stem cell transplant. All receptors derive from a male patient younger than 18 who had a stem cell transplant for acute myeloid leukemia, so the T cells may come from the graft donor.

The rearrangement links TRBV4-3 to TRBJ2-1; TRBD1 agrees at 9 bases. The CDR3 spans 18 residues. Germline V lookup: CDR1 LGHNA, CDR2 YSLEER. V dropped 0 bases and J dropped 7; count of bases not matched to a gene: 13. The CDR3 region is CASSQDVRRQGVKNEQFF. The CDR3 nucleotides are TGCGCCAGCAGCCAAGATGTACGGAGACAGGGGGTCAAGAATGAGCAGTTCTTC.

This rearrangement joins TRBV3-1 to TRBJ2-3; D is possibly TRBD2 (6 bases). The CDR3 totals 17 residues. Germline assignment: CDR1 LGHDT and CDR2 YNNKEL (reference sequence). The V end was cut by 2 bases, the J end by 0 bases, with 15 bases between. CDR3: CASSQPLSGGSTDTQYF. The CDR3 nucleotides read TGTGCCAGCAGCCAACCCCTTAGCGGAGGTAGCACAGATACGCAGTATTTT.

The chain uses TRBV27 and TRBJ2-1; 8 positions agree with TRBD2. Germline-derived CDR1 and CDR2 are MNHEY and SMNVEV (reference sequence). With V trimmed by 5 bases and J by 0 bases, 12 bases remained unmatched. The CDR3 covers 18 residues. CDR3 nucleotides: TGTGCCAGCAGTCATCTAGCGGGCTTCTCCAGCTCCTACAATGAGCAGTTCTTC. It yields the protein CASSHLAGFSSSYNEQFF.

The chain employs TRBV5-1 and TRBJ2-1, with TRBD2 as a possible D gene (5 bases). CDR1 SGHRS and CDR2 YFSETQ come from the germline V gene. This CDR3 is 16 amino acids long. Trimming removed 2 bases from V and 0 bases from J, with 12 bases in between. CDR3 residues: CASSFGPGISYNEQFF. The CDR3 DNA follows: TGCGCCAGCAGCTTCGGCCCGGGGATCTCCTACAATGAGCAGTTCTTC.

There are many counts of this clonotype. The genes are TRBV29-1 and TRBJ2-7; D is undetermined. The germline CDR1 and CDR2 sequences are SQVTM and ANQGSEA. V was trimmed by 3 bases and J by 1 base, leaving 7 bases between them. There are 12 residues in the CDR3. CDR3 amino acids: CSVESRSYEQYF. In DNA form, the CDR3 reads TGCAGCGTTGAGTCGAGATCCTACGAGCAGTACTTC.

This clonotype was counted only a few times. V gene TRBV9 combines with J gene TRBJ2-7; TRBD2 agrees at 7 bases. Germline values: CDR1 SGDLS, CDR2 YYNGEE. The CDR3 runs 16 residues. Trimming removed 0 bases from V and 2 bases from J; junction bases left unmatched: 8. This chain's CDR3 is CASSVAATSLAYEQYF. DNA for the CDR3: TGTGCCAGCAGCGTAGCGGCGACTAGCTTAGCCTACGAGCAGTACTTC. Full variable domain (outside the CDR3, taken from reference TRBV9 and TRBJ2-7): DSGVTQTPKHLITATGQRVTLRCSPRSGDLSVYWYQQSLDQGLQFLIQYYNGEERAKGNILERFSAQQFPDLHSELNLSSLELGDSALYFCASSVAATSLAYEQYFGPGTRLTVT.

CDR3 coding DNA: TGTGCCAGCAGTTGGCGGGAGTACAGCTACGAGCAGTACTTC. As protein: CASSWREYSYEQYF. This chain uses TRBV6-2 or TRBV6-3 with TRBJ2-7; 7 nucleotides line up with TRBD2. Germline trimming cut 4 bases from V and 3 bases from J; bases unmatched to any gene: 6. The CDR3 runs to 14 residues. Germline CDR1 reads MNHEY; CDR2 reads SVGEGT.

The chain couples TRBV7-2 to TRBJ2-3; TRBD2 aligns across 8 bases. J gave up 5 bases and V 5 bases, and 9 bases lay outside the gene matches. CDR3 length: 15 residues. Germline CDR1 is SGHTA and CDR2 is FQGNSA. The CDR3 DNA reads as TGTGCCAGCAGCCTAGACGGGCTAGCGGGAGATACGCAGTATTTT. Translating it yields CASSLDGLAGDTQYF.

The CDR3 DNA reads as TGTGCCAGCAGTTACGGAATGGTAGGGACAGCCTATGGCTACACCTTC. Translated, it gives CASSYGMVGTAYGYTF. V is TRBV6-5 and J is TRBJ1-2; 7 bases match TRBD1. CDR1 and CDR2 (germline): MNHEY, SVGAGI. The CDR3 is made up of 16 amino acids. With 2 bases clipped from V and 4 bases from J, the junction kept 10 bases outside the gene matches.

V gene TRBV28 combines with J gene TRBJ2-7, with TRBD2 matching over 10 bases. The V gene's germline CDR1 is MDHEN and CDR2 SYDVKM. The CDR3 has 15 residues. J gave up 2 bases and V 6 bases, and 7 bases lay outside the gene matches. The chain's CDR3 is CASSRTSGIPYEQYV. In DNA, the CDR3 is TGTGCCAGCAGCCGGACTAGCGGAATCCCCTACGAGCAGTACGTC.

The chain combines TRBV20-1 with TRBJ2-1, with 8 nucleotides matching TRBD2. This CDR3 comprises 15 residues. Unmatched junction bases numbered 7, after V lost 6 bases and J lost 0 bases. Germline CDR1 and CDR2: DFQATT and SNEGSKA (reference sequence). CDR3: CSATLAGGSYNEQFF. The CDR3 DNA reads as TGCAGTGCCACCTTGGCGGGAGGCTCCTACAATGAGCAGTTCTTC.

This clonotype has more than one count but fewer than ten. The chain recombines TRBV29-1 with TRBJ2-7; tentatively, D is TRBD1 or TRBD2 (5 bases each). CDR3 size: 14 residues. Germline V gene data show CDR1 as SQVTM and CDR2 as ANQGSEA. V was shortened by 4 bases and J by 3 bases, with 16 bases between the two germline ends. The CDR3 DNA reads TGCAGCGTTGTTGGGCAGGGACGTAACTACGAGCAGTACTTC. Protein sequence: CSVVGQGRNYEQYF.

This rearrangement joins TRBV28 to TRBJ2-7; D possibly corresponds to TRBD1 (6 bases). V was cut by 6 bases and J by 5 bases, with 14 bases left in between. The CDR3 runs to 13 residues. From germline, CDR1 is MDHEN and CDR2 SYDVKM. In DNA, the CDR3 is TGTGCCAGCAGATTTACAGGGAACCACGAGCAGTACTTC. It yields the protein CASRFTGNHEQYF.

The rearrangement uses TRBV30 and TRBJ1-2, with TRBD1 identical over 9 bases. The V gene's germline CDR1 is GTSNPN and CDR2 SVGIG (reference sequence). This CDR3 has 14 amino acids. Trimming at V came to 3 bases and at J to 1 base, leaving 3 bases not matched to a gene. The DNA for the CDR3 is TGTGCCTGGAGGAGGACAGGGGTTAACTATGGCTACACCTTC. As protein: CAWRRTGVNYGYTF.